What follows are 6 T cell receptor beta chains derived from one specimen sequenced in a study of CD8+ T cells in alopecia areata. The authors extracted RNA and reverse transcribed it into cDNA as the sequencing template. Using immunoSEQ multiplex PCR, the repertoire was profiled, and TCRdb retains in-frame clones only, with some absent. This table has around 200,000 clones, 45% to 75% appearing once. The treatment denotes: oral pan-JAK inhibitor, 5-10 mg twice daily. Sample: CD4+ T cells sorted from blood, taken at week 4, from a patient treated with tofacitinib. Receptors were obtained from a human donor with alopecia areata.

This clone has just a few counts. This chain uses TRBV11-2 with TRBJ2-3, with D perhaps matching TRBD2 (5 bases). In germline, CDR1 is SGHAT, CDR2 FQNNGV. Deletions cut 3 bases from V and 5 bases from J, with 15 bases between. The CDR3 has 15 amino acids. The CDR3 region is CASSFRTAGGDTQYF. CDR3 DNA sequence: TGTGCCAGCAGCTTCAGGACTGCCGGCGGAGATACGCAGTATTTT.

The V gene is TRBV7-6, the J gene TRBJ2-7; TRBD1 might be the D (6 bases). In germline, CDR1 is SGHVS, CDR2 FNYEAQ. This CDR3 is 16 amino acids long. Deletions cut 1 base from V and 7 bases from J, with 20 bases between. In nucleotides, the CDR3 is TGTGCCAGCAGCTTAGTACAGGGCGGGTCTAGTGGGGAGCAGTACTTC. Encoded protein: CASSLVQGGSSGEQYF.

The chain links TRBV25-1 to TRBJ2-1, with 7 bases identical to TRBD2. Losses at the gene ends were 5 bases for V and 6 bases for J; bases not matched to a gene: 13. CDR3 length: 16 residues. CDR1 is MGHDK and CDR2 is SYGVNS in the germline V gene. CDR3 region: CASSPPRTRGGNEQFF. CDR3 sequence (DNA): TGTGCCAGCAGTCCACCAAGGACTAGAGGTGGCAATGAGCAGTTCTTC. The full variable domain, with the rest looked up from reference TRBV25-1 and TRBJ2-1, is EADIYQTPRYLVIGTGKKITLECSQTMGHDKMYWYQQDPGMELHLIHYSYGVNSTEKGDLSSESTVSRIRTEHFPLTLESARPSHTSQYLCASSPPRTRGGNEQFFGPGTRLTVL.

This rearrangement joins TRBV11-1 to TRBJ2-3; perhaps TRBD1 as D (5 bases). Germline loops: CDR1 SGHAT, CDR2 FQDESV (reference sequence). V shed 2 bases and J shed 7 bases, with 7 bases lying between them. The CDR3 is 12 amino acids. The CDR3 reads CASSLRQNTQYF. CDR3 sequence (DNA): TGTGCCAGCAGCTTAAGACAGAATACGCAGTATTTT. Full variable domain (outside the CDR3, taken from reference TRBV11-1 and TRBJ2-3): EAEVAQSPRYKITEKSQAVAFWCDPISGHATLYWYRQILGQGPELLVQFQDESVVDDSQLPKDRFSAERLKGVDSTLKIQPAELGDSAMYLCASSLRQNTQYFGPGTRLTVL.

CDR3 in amino acids: CSAGMNYNEQFF. CDR3 coding DNA: TGCAGCGCCGGGATGAACTACAATGAGCAGTTCTTC. J is TRBJ2-1 and V is TRBV29-1; D is perhaps TRBD2 (5 bases). V was clipped by 7 bases and J by 3 bases, with 10 bases between them. CDR3 length equals 12 residues. The germline CDR1 and CDR2 sequences are SQVTM and ANQGSEA.

The table lists this clone with a few counts. The rearrangement joins TRBV2 to TRBJ2-3, with a weak D call TRBD2 (6 bases). Deletions cut 3 bases from V and 2 bases from J, with 18 bases between. CDR1 SNHLY and CDR2 FYNNEI come from the germline V gene. This CDR3 is 17 amino acids long. The CDR3 loop reads CASSDVLPGDVTDTQYF. The DNA of the CDR3 is TGTGCCAGCAGTGATGTACTACCGGGAGATGTCACAGATACGCAGTATTTT.